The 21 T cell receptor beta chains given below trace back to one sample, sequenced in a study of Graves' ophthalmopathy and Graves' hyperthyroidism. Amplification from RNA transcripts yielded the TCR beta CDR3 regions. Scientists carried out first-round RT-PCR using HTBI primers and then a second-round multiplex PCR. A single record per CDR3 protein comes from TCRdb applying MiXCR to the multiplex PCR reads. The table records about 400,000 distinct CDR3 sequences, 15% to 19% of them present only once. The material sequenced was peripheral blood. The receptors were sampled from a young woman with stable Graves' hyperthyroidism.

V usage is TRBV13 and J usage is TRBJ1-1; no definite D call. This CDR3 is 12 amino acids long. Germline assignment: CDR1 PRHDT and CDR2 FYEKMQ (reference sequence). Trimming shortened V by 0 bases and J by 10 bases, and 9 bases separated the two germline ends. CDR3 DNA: TGTGCCAGCAGCTTAGGGACTCTTAGAGCTTTCTTT. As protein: CASSLGTLRAFF.

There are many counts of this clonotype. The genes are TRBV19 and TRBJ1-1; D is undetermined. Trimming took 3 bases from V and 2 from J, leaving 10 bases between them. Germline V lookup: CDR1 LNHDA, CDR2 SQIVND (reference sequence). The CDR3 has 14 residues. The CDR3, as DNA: TGTGCCAGTAGTATCTCCCCATCCAACACTGAAGCTTTCTTT. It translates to CASSISPSNTEAFF.

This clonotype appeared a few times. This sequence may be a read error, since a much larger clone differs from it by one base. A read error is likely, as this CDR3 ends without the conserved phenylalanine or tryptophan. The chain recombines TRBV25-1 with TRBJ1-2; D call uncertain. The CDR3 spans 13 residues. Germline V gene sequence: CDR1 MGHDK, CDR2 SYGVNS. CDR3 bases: TGTACCAGCAGTGATTCACTTTCCTATGGCTACACCTCC. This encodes CTSSDSLSYGYTS.

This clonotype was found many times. The CDR3 is CASSFGTYQPQHF. In nucleotides, the CDR3 is TGTGCCAGCAGCTTTGGGACCTATCAGCCCCAGCATTTT. The chain links TRBV7-2 to TRBJ1-5; D might be TRBD1 (5 bases). The CDR3 runs 13 residues. Trimming took off 3 bases at V and 5 bases at J, with 8 bases between the two ends. Germline CDR1 SGHTA, CDR2 FQGNSA.

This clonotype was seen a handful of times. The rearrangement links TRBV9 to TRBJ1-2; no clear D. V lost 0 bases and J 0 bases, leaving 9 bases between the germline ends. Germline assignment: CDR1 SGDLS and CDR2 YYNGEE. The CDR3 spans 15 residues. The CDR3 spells CASSVESGSNYGYTF. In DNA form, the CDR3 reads TGTGCCAGCAGCGTAGAATCGGGGTCTAACTATGGCTACACCTTC.

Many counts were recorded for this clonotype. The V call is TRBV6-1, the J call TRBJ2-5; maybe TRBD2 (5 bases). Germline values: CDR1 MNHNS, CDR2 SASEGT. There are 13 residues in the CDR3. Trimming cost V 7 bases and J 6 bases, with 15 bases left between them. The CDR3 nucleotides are TGTGCCAGCACCGCCGGAGGTGGCCAGACCCAGTACTTC. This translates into CASTAGGGQTQYF.

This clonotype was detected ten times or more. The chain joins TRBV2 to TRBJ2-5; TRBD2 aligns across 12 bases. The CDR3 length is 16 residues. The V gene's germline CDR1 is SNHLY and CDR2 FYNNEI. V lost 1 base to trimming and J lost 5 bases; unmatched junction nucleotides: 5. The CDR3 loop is CASSEGLAGAGETQYF. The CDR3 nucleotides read TGTGCCAGCAGTGAAGGACTAGCGGGGGCTGGGGAGACCCAGTACTTC.

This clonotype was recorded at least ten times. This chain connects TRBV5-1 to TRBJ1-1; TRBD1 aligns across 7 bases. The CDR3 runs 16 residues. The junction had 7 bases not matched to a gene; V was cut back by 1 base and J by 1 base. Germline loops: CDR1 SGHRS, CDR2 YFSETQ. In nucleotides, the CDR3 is TGCGCCAGCAGCTTGCAAGGGGGCGCGGGGAACACTGAAGCTTTCTTT. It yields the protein CASSLQGGAGNTEAFF.

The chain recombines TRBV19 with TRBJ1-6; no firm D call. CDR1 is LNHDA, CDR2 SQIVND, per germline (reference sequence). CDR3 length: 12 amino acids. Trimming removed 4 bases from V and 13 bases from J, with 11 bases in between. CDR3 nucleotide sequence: TGTGCCAGTAGTACCCCCGGCGGGCCCCTCCACTTT. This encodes CASSTPGGPLHF. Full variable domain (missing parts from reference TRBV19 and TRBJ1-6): DGGITQSPKYLFRKEGQNVTLSCEQNLNHDAMYWYRQDPGQGLRLIYYSQIVNDFQKGDIAEGYSVSREKKESFPLTVTSAQKNPTAFYLCASSTPGGPLHFGNGTRLTVT.

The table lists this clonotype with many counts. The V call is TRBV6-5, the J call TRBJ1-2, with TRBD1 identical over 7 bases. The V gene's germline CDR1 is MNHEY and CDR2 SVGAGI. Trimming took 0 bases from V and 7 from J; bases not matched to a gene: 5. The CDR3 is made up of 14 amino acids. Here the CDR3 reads CASSYSDRAAGYTF. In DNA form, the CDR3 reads TGTGCCAGCAGTTACTCTGACAGGGCGGCTGGCTACACCTTC.

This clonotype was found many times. CDR3 sequence reads: CASFGQGQETQYF. The CDR3 bases are TGTGCCAGCTTCGGACAGGGCCAAGAGACCCAGTACTTC. The V and J genes are TRBV28 and TRBJ2-5; the match to TRBD1 covers 8 bases. V was pared by 8 bases and J by 1 base, with 3 bases of the junction left unmatched. The CDR3 has 13 residues. CDR1 is MDHEN, CDR2 SYDVKM, per germline.

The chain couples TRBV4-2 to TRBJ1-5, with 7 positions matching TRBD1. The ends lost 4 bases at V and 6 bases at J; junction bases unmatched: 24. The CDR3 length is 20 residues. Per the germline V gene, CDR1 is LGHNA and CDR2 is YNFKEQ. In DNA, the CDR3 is TGTGCCAGCAGCCTTTTCCCGGGACAGAGGGTCCCCTTGGTGAGTCAGCCCCAGCATTTT. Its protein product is CASSLFPGQRVPLVSQPQHF.

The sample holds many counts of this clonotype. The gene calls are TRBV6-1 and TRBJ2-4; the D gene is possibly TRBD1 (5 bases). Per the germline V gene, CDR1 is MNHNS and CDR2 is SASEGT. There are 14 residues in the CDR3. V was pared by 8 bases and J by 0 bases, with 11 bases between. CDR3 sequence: CASWARAAKNIQYF. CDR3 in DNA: TGTGCCAGCTGGGCCAGGGCAGCCAAAAACATTCAGTACTTC.

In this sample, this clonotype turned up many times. CDR3: CASRTLRVSINSPLHF. The CDR3 DNA follows: TGTGCCAGCAGGACCTTACGGGTCTCAATTAATTCACCCCTCCACTTT. The chain has TRBV6-2 or TRBV6-3 and TRBJ1-6; D not resolved. Trimming took 6 bases from V and 6 from J, leaving 18 bases between them. Germline CDR1 reads MNHEY; CDR2 reads SVGEGT. The CDR3 loop spans 16 amino acids.

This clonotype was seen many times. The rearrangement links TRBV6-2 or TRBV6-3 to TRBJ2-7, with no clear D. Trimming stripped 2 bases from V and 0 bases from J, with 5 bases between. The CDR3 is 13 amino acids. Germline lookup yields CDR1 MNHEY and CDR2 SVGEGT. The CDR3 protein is CASSYQFSYEQYF. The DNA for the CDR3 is TGTGCCAGCAGTTACCAGTTCTCCTACGAGCAGTACTTC.

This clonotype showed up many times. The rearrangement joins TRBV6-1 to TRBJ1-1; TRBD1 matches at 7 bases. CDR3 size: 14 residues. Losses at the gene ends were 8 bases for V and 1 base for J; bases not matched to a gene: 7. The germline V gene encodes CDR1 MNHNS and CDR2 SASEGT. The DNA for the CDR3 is TGTGCCAGCCAAATTAGGGACAGGAACACTGAAGCTTTCTTT. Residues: CASQIRDRNTEAFF.

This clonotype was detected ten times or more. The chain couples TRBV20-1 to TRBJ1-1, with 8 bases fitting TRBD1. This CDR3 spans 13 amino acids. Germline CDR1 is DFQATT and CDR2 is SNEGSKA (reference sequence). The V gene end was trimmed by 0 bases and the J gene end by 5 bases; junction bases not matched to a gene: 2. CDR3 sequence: CSARDTGGTEAFF. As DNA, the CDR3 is TGCAGTGCTAGAGATACAGGGGGTACTGAAGCTTTCTTT.

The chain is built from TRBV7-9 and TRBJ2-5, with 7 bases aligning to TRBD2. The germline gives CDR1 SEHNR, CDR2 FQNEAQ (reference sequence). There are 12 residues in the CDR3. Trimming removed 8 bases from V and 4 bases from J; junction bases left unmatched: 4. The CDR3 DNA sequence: TGTGCCAGCCTCGGGGGGACAGAGACCCAGTACTTC. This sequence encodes CASLGGTETQYF.

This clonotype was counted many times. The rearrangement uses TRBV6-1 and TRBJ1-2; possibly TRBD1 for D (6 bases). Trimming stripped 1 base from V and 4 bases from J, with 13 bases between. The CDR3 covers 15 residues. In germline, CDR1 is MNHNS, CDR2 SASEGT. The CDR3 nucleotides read TGTGCCAGCAGTGAAGGGTTCAGGGGTCCCTATGGCTACACCTTC. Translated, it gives CASSEGFRGPYGYTF.

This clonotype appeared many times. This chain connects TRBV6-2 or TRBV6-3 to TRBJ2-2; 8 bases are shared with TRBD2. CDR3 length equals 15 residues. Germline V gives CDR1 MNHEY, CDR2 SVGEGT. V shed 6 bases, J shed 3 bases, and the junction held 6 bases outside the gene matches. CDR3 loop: CASRYGGADTGELFF. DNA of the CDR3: TGTGCCAGCAGATACGGGGGGGCCGACACCGGGGAGCTGTTTTTT.

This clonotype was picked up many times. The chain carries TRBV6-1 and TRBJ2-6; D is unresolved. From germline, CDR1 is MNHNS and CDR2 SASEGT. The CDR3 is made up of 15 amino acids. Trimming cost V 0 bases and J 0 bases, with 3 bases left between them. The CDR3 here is CASSEASSGANVLTF. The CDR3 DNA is TGTGCCAGCAGTGAAGCTAGCTCTGGGGCCAACGTCCTGACTTTC.